This T cell receptor (beta chain) was recovered during a study of T cell responses to AZD1222 COVID-19 vaccine. Germline V lookup: CDR1 LNHNV, CDR2 YYDKDF (reference sequence). The germline V and J ends were trimmed by 0 bases and 8 bases, with 4 bases remaining between them. CDR3 length: 11 residues. TCRdb keeps only in-frame clones here, not all; method: immunoSEQ multiplex PCR. This sample has roughly 100,000 clones, with 90% found just once. The sample was peripheral blood, taken on day 0 of AZD1222 vaccination. This chain uses TRBV15 with TRBJ1-2; D remains ambiguous. This TCR came from an adult in good health. CDR3 region: CATSRDLGYTF. CDR3 nucleotide sequence: TGTGCCACCAGCAGAGATTTGGGCTACACCTTC.